Reported below is one T cell receptor beta chain. The germline gives CDR1 SEHNR, CDR2 FQNEAQ (reference sequence). This CDR3 contains 16 residues. J gave up 0 bases and V 4 bases, and 8 bases lay outside the gene matches. This record comes from a study of blood T cell repertoires in COVID-19. Whole-study context: Italy, Spain and the United States were the sources of the convalescent and acute COVID-19 samples. The cDNA or gDNA used as material had been derived from T cells, B-cell-depleted T cells, or PBMCs.

In the original processing: It was from reference gene primer amplification that nucleated cell counts were estimated. The data were produced by immunoSEQ multiplex PCR, yet TCRdb's version contains in-frame clones alone and is incomplete. The V and J calls and clone size were taken over from that table, and D and trimming were inferred from the DNA. Of 140,000 or so clones listed, 70% to 90% were seen once; the top ten hold 2.6%. What was sequenced was peripheral blood. The TCR was taken from a human donor with acute or convalescent COVID-19. The donor label of this sample is uncertain. The chain combines TRBV7-9 with TRBJ1-2; 7 nucleotides line up with TRBD1. The DNA for the CDR3 is TGTGCCAGCAGCTCCAGGACAGGAGCCCCTAACTATGGCTACACCTTC. Its protein is CASSSRTGAPNYGYTF.